These 19 T cell receptor beta chains were all obtained from the same sample, sequenced in a study of blood T cells in healthy people across ages. Primers used in a second PCR of about 6 to 11 cycles were a sample-barcoded 5' primer and a J-beta primer mix. MiXCR was run by TCRdb on the 5' RACE reads, yielding one entry per CDR3 protein. The sample lists roughly 2 million distinct CDR3 sequences, roughly 49% seen once, with less than 2.5% in the top ten. The specimen sequenced was blood. All receptors derive from a woman aged 40-49 years in good health.

V gene TRBV28 combines with J gene TRBJ1-5; TRBD1 might be the D (5 bases). Germline V gene lookup returns CDR1 MDHEN and CDR2 SYDVKM. The V gene lost 8 bases and the J gene lost 6 bases, with 23 bases spanning the gap. The CDR3 loop spans 16 amino acids. CDR3: CASSNPGGLGGQPQHF. CDR3 nucleotide sequence: TGTGCCAGCTCAAACCCGGGGGGTTTGGGGGGTCAGCCCCAGCATTTT.

Only one count was recorded for this clonotype. The chain uses TRBV11-2 and TRBJ2-1, with D tentatively TRBD2 (6 bases). V gave up 5 bases and J gave up 9 bases, with 17 bases separating them. The CDR3 runs 14 residues. The germline CDR1 and CDR2 sequences are SGHAT and FQNNGV. CDR3 protein: CASSPLLGGGEQFF. For the CDR3, the DNA is TGTGCCAGCAGCCCCTTATTGGGGGGAGGTGAGCAGTTCTTC.

This clonotype occurred a few times. The rearrangement links TRBV7-2 to TRBJ2-1; 10 nucleotides line up with TRBD2. Germline CDR1 reads SGHTA; CDR2 reads FQGNSA. After removal of 5 bases from V and 10 bases from J, the junction contained 14 bases not matched to a gene. This CDR3 spans 16 amino acids. The CDR3 nucleotides are TGTGCCAGCAGCGGGTCTAGCGGGGGCCTTTTCAGGGAGCAGTTCTTC. Translating gives CASSGSSGGLFREQFF.

This chain connects TRBV20-1 to TRBJ1-1; no firm D call. The V end was cut by 4 bases, the J end by 3 bases, with 21 bases between. Per the germline V gene, CDR1 is DFQATT and CDR2 is SNEGSKA (reference sequence). The CDR3 extends over 16 amino acids. The CDR3 nucleotides read TGCAGTGCTAAAGACTCTGATGGGAGGGAATACACTGAAGCTTTCTTT. Its protein is CSAKDSDGREYTEAFF.

This clonotype was picked up a small number of times. The V call is TRBV4-3, the J call TRBJ2-1; possible D gene TRBD1, 7 bases. Trimming took 1 base from V and 7 from J, leaving 14 bases between them. Germline-derived CDR1 and CDR2 are LGHNA and YSLEER. This CDR3 contains 15 residues. DNA of the CDR3: TGCGCCAGCAGCCAAGGGCAGGGGGAGGAAAATGAGCAGTTCTTC. Translating it yields CASSQGQGEENEQFF.

This clonotype has a single count. The chain combines TRBV20-1 with TRBJ1-5; D perhaps matches TRBD1 (5 bases). Germline values: CDR1 DFQATT, CDR2 SNEGSKA (reference sequence). The CDR3 is made up of 14 amino acids. Between the trimmed V and J ends, which lost 5 bases and 3 bases, there was a span of 14 bases. The CDR3 coding sequence is TGCAGTGCTTCTCTGGGGCAGTTCAATCAGCCCCAGCATTTT. This gives the protein CSASLGQFNQPQHF.

This chain connects TRBV7-9 to TRBJ1-2; TRBD1 aligns across 11 bases. V was clipped by 4 bases and J by 3 bases; unmatched bases: 4. The germline gives CDR1 SEHNR, CDR2 FQNEAQ (reference sequence). The CDR3 has 15 residues. The CDR3 DNA reads as TGTGCCAGCAGCTGGACAGGGGGCGCAGACTATGGCTACACCTTC. Its protein product is CASSWTGGADYGYTF.

CDR3 loop: CASSQSGTPGTEAFF. CDR3 DNA sequence: TGTGCCAGCAGCCAAAGCGGGACGCCGGGGACTGAAGCTTTCTTT. This chain connects TRBV7-9 to TRBJ1-1; a possible D gene is TRBD1 (5 bases). V gave up 5 bases and J gave up 5 bases, with 18 bases separating them. From germline, CDR1 is SEHNR and CDR2 FQNEAQ (reference sequence). The CDR3 sequence is 15 residues long.

This clonotype occurred a few times. V gene TRBV5-1 combines with J gene TRBJ2-5, with a weak D call TRBD2 (5 bases). CDR1 and CDR2 (germline): SGHRS, YFSETQ. The V end lost 5 bases, the J end lost 2 bases, and 28 bases lay between the germline ends. CDR3 length: 19 residues. The CDR3 here is CASSKSIEKSTSCQETQYF. CDR3 sequence (DNA): TGCGCCAGCAGTAAGTCCATCGAAAAGAGCACTAGTTGTCAAGAGACCCAGTACTTC.

This sequence joins TRBV20-1 and TRBJ2-1; TRBD1 aligns across 9 bases. The end of the DNA aligns better with TRBJ2-7, so the J call may be wrong. In germline, CDR1 is DFQATT, CDR2 SNEGSKA (reference sequence). The CDR3 has 13 residues. In DNA, the CDR3 is TGCAGCGTAGGGACAGGGCACGACAATGAGCAGTACTTC. Translation: CSVGTGHDNEQYF.

This clonotype has just a few counts. V gene TRBV29-1 combines with J gene TRBJ2-3; weak D call: TRBD2 (6 bases). The germline V gene encodes CDR1 SQVTM and CDR2 ANQGSEA. There are 13 residues in the CDR3. Trimming pared 6 bases from V and 3 bases from J, leaving 13 bases between. Here the CDR3 reads CSVLERATDTQYF. CDR3 DNA sequence: TGCAGCGTCCTAGAGCGGGCAACAGATACGCAGTATTTT.

The rearrangement uses TRBV13 and TRBJ2-5, with D possibly being TRBD1 or TRBD2 (5 bases each). TRBJ2-7 explains the end of the DNA better; the J call may be wrong. The CDR3 is 13 residues long. Germline loops: CDR1 PRHDT, CDR2 FYEKMQ (reference sequence). CDR3 residues: CASSFEGYYEQYF. CDR3 nucleotide sequence: TGTGCCAGCAGCTTCGAGGGGTACTACGAGCAGTACTTC.

There are a few counts of this clonotype. J is TRBJ2-5 and V is TRBV4-1; perhaps TRBD1 as D (6 bases). V gave up 1 base and J gave up 1 base, with 13 bases separating them. Germline CDR1 and CDR2: MGHRA and YSYEKL. The CDR3 is 16 amino acids. CDR3 nucleotides: TGCGCCAGCAGCCAAGTCGGTCAGGGGTCCCAAGAGACCCAGTACTTC. Its translation is CASSQVGQGSQETQYF.

CDR3 loop: CASTTSASGARGRETQYF. The DNA of the CDR3 is TGTGCCAGCACCACTTCGGCCTCGGGGGCGAGAGGGCGTGAGACCCAGTACTTC. The V and J genes are TRBV6-2 or TRBV6-3 and TRBJ2-5; D is perhaps TRBD1 or TRBD2 (6 bases each). The CDR3 runs 18 residues. The V and J ends lost 7 bases and 5 bases respectively, with 29 bases between them. Per germline, CDR1 MNHEY and CDR2 SVGEGT.

The chain carries TRBV20-1 and TRBJ1-1; 7 bases fit TRBD1. Germline CDR1 and CDR2: DFQATT and SNEGSKA (reference sequence). V shed 3 bases, J shed 5 bases, and the junction held 9 bases outside the gene matches. The CDR3 runs to 14 residues. The CDR3 loop reads CSASGQGGTTEAFF. CDR3 nucleotide sequence: TGCAGTGCTAGCGGGCAGGGGGGTACTACTGAAGCTTTCTTT.

About this clonotype: Its ends do not fully match the called genes, so a read error is possible. CDR3 sequence: CSARAGGKSIQYF. The CDR3 DNA is TGCAGTGCTAGAGCCGGGGGCAAAAGCATTCAGTACTTC. This sequence joins TRBV20-1 and TRBJ2-4; tentatively, D is TRBD1 or TRBD2 (6 bases each). The germline gives CDR1 DFQATT, CDR2 SNEGSKA (reference sequence). This CDR3 contains 13 residues.

This clonotype was picked up a small number of times. Its ends do not fully match the called genes, so a read error is possible. This rearrangement joins TRBV20-1 to TRBJ1-2; no clear D. Germline assignment: CDR1 DFQATT and CDR2 SNEGSKA (reference sequence). The CDR3 is 11 amino acids. CDR3 sequence (DNA): TGCAGTGCTGGAGACGGAAATGGCTACACCTTC. Translated, it gives CSAGDGNGYTF.

This clonotype was observed a handful of times. The chain employs TRBV7-2 and TRBJ2-1; 9 bases fit TRBD2. CDR1 and CDR2 (germline): SGHTA, FQGNSA. V shed 5 bases, J shed 8 bases, and the junction held 10 bases outside the gene matches. This CDR3 contains 15 residues. CDR3 amino acids: CASSRGPGLAYEQFF. The CDR3 DNA reads as TGTGCCAGCAGCCGGGGACCGGGACTAGCCTATGAGCAGTTCTTC.

The chain employs TRBV15 and TRBJ2-4; 7 bases match TRBD2. This CDR3 contains 16 residues. Germline lookup yields CDR1 LNHNV and CDR2 YYDKDF (reference sequence). With V trimmed by 5 bases and J by 0 bases, 7 bases remained unmatched. The CDR3 region is CATSASGTLAKNIQYF. The CDR3 DNA is TGTGCCACCAGCGCTAGCGGCACCTTAGCCAAAAACATTCAGTACTTC.